These 8 T cell receptor beta chains were sequenced from one sample in a study of T cell responses to AZD1222 COVID-19 vaccine. Method: immunoSEQ multiplex PCR; TCRdb's copy keeps in-frame clones and lacks some. The sample holds roughly 100,000 clones; around 89% are singletons and the top ten take around 2.5%. The sequencing here drew on peripheral blood, taken on day 0 of AZD1222 vaccination. The source is an adult in good health.

In this sample, this clone turned up a few times. The rearrangement uses TRBV27 and TRBJ2-1, with TRBD2 identical over 10 bases. V dropped 4 bases and J dropped 6; count of bases not matched to a gene: 6. The CDR3 covers 15 residues. Germline loops: CDR1 MNHEY, CDR2 SMNVEV (reference sequence). CDR3 nucleotides: TGTGCCAGCAGTTCGGGAGCGGGAGGGCCCAATGAGCAGTTCTTC. Protein product: CASSSGAGGPNEQFF.

The chain combines TRBV11-2 with TRBJ1-1, with no clear D. Trimming took off 4 bases at V and 1 base at J, with 7 bases between the two ends. The germline gives CDR1 SGHAT, CDR2 FQNNGV. CDR3 size: 13 residues. The CDR3 DNA reads TGTGCCAGCAGCTCTAACCGGAACACTGAAGCTTTCTTT. This sequence encodes CASSSNRNTEAFF.

This chain links TRBV6-5 with TRBJ1-6; 7 bases match TRBD1. This CDR3 region has 15 residues. The germline V gene encodes CDR1 MNHEY and CDR2 SVGAGI. The V segment lost 5 bases and the J segment 10 bases; nucleotides outside the gene matches: 11. The CDR3 region is CASSTTGTEESPLHF. CDR3 in DNA: TGTGCCAGCAGTACTACCGGGACAGAGGAGTCACCCCTCCACTTT.

This clone is a singleton in its sample. This chain connects TRBV2 to TRBJ2-5; either TRBD1 or TRBD2 may supply D (5 bases each). Germline V gene data show CDR1 as SNHLY and CDR2 as FYNNEI. The CDR3 extends over 14 amino acids. The germline V and J ends were trimmed by 6 bases and 1 base, with 12 bases remaining between them. The CDR3 spells CASRKGRSQETQYF. The CDR3 nucleotides read TGTGCCAGCAGGAAGGGACGGTCCCAAGAGACCCAGTACTTC.

Details on this clone: This specimen includes other DNA sequences encoding the same CDR3. The genes are TRBV11-2 and TRBJ1-5; D call uncertain. This CDR3 has 13 residues. Germline V gene lookup returns CDR1 SGHAT and CDR2 FQNNGV. Trimming removed 0 bases from V and 4 bases from J, with 4 bases in between. The CDR3 loop reads CASSLDRNQPQHF. Written as DNA, the CDR3 is TGTGCCAGCAGCTTAGATCGTAATCAGCCCCAGCATTTT.

The V call is TRBV21-1, the J call TRBJ2-2; the table's D call, TRBD1, has no DNA check behind it. TRBV21-1 is noted as a pseudogene. The CDR3 spans 17 residues. The CDR3 loop is CASSKGKRTGGLGELFF. The CDR3 DNA reads as TGTGCCAGCAGCAAAGGGAAACGGACAGGGGGGTTGGGGGAGCTGTTTTTT.

The chain recombines TRBV19 with TRBJ1-1, with 9 bases fitting TRBD1. CDR3 length: 17 amino acids. Germline values: CDR1 LNHDA, CDR2 SQIVND (reference sequence). The V and J ends lost 0 bases and 4 bases, in that order; junction bases with no gene match: 9. Here the CDR3 DNA reads TGTGCCAGTAGTATAGATCTATGGGGACAGGGTGGCACTGAAGCTTTCTTT. It translates to CASSIDLWGQGGTEAFF. Variable domain in full (rest from reference TRBV19 and TRBJ1-1): DGGITQSPKYLFRKEGQNVTLSCEQNLNHDAMYWYRQDPGQGLRLIYYSQIVNDFQKGDIAEGYSVSREKKESFPLTVTSAQKNPTAFYLCASSIDLWGQGGTEAFFGQGTRLTVV.

The genes are TRBV10-1 and TRBJ2-3, with D possibly TRBD1 on 6 matching bases. CDR3 length equals 13 residues. The germline V gene encodes CDR1 WNHNN and CDR2 SYGVQD (reference sequence). Between the trimmed V and J ends, which lost 5 bases and 5 bases, there was a span of 11 bases. In nucleotides, the CDR3 is TGCGCCAGCAGTCAGTTAGGGGGAGATACGCAGTATTTT. This translates into CASSQLGGDTQYF.